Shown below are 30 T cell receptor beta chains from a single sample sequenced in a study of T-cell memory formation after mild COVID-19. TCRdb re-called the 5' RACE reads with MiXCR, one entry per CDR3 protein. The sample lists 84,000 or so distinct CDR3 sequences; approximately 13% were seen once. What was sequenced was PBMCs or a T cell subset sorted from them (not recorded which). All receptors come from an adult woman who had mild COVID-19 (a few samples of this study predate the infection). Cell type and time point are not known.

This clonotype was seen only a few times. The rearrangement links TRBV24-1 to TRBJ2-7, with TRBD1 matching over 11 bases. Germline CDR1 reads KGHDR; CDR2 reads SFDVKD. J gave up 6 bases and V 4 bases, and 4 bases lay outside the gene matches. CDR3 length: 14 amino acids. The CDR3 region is CATSDSDRGREQYF. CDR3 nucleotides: TGTGCCACCAGTGACTCGGACAGGGGGCGCGAGCAGTACTTC.

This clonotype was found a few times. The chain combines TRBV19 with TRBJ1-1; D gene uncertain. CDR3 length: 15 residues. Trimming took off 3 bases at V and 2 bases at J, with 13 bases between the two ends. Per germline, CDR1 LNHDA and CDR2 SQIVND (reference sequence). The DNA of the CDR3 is TGTGCCAGTAGTATCTCGGCAGAGCCTAACACTGAAGCTTTCTTT. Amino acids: CASSISAEPNTEAFF.

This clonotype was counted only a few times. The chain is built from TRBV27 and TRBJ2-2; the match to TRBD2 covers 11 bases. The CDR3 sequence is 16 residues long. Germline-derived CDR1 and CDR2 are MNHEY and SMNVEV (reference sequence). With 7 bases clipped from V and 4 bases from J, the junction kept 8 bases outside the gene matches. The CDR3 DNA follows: TGTGCCAGCAACCCGGGACTAGCGGCACCCACCGGGGAGCTGTTTTTT. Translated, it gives CASNPGLAAPTGELFF.

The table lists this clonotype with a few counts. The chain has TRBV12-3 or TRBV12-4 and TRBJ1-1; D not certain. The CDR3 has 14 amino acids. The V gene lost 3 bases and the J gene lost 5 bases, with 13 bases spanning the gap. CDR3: CASSLREGRTEAFF. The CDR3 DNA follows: TGTGCCAGCAGTTTGAGGGAAGGGCGGACTGAAGCTTTCTTT.

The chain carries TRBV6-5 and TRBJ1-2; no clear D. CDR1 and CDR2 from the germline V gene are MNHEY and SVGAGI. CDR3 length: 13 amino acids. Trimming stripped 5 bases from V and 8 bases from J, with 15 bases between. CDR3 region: CASSLQPAGGYTF. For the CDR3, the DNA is TGTGCCAGCAGTCTCCAGCCCGCGGGAGGCTACACCTTC.

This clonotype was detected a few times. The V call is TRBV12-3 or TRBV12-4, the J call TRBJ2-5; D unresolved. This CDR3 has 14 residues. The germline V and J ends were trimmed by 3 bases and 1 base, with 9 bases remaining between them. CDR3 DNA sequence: TGTGCCAGCAGTTTGGGTCAGATCCAAGAGACCCAGTACTTC. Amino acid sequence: CASSLGQIQETQYF.

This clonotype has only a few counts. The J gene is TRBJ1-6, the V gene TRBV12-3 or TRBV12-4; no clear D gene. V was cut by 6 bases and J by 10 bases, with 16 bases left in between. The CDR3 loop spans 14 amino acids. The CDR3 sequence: CASSPASPNSPLHF. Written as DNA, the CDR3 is TGTGCCAGCAGCCCAGCCAGCCCTAACTCACCCCTCCACTTT.

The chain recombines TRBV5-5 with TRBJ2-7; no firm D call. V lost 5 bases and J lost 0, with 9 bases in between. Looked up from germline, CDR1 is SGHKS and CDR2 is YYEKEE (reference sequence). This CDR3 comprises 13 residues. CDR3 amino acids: CASRPGHSYEQYF. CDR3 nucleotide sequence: TGTGCCAGCAGGCCAGGCCACTCCTACGAGCAGTACTTC.

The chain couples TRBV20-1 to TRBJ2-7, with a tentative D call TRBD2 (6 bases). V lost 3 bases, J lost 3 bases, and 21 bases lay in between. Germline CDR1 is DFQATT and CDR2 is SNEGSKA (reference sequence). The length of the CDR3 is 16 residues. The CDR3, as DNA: TGCAGTGCTAGGGAATCGGGAGCCCTGGGTGTCTACGAGCAGTACTTC. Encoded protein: CSARESGALGVYEQYF.

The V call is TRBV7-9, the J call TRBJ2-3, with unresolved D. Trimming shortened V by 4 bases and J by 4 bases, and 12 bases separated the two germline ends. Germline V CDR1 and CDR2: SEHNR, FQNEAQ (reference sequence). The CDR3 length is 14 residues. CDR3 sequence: CASSSPGLPDTQYF. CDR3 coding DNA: TGTGCCAGCAGCTCTCCGGGTCTACCAGATACGCAGTATTTT.

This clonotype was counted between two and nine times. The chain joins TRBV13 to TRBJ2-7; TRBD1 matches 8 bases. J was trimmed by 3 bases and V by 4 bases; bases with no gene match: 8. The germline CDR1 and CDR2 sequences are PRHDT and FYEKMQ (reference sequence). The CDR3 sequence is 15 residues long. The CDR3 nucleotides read TGTGCCAGCAGCTCTGGACAGGGCTCCCACTACGAGCAGTACTTC. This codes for CASSSGQGSHYEQYF.

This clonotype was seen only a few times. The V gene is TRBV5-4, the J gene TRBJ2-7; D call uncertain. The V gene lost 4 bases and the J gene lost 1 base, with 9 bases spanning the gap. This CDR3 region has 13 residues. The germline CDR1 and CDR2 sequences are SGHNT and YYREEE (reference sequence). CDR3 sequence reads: CASSLEYSYEQYF. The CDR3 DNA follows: TGTGCCAGCAGCCTTGAGTATTCCTACGAGCAGTACTTC.

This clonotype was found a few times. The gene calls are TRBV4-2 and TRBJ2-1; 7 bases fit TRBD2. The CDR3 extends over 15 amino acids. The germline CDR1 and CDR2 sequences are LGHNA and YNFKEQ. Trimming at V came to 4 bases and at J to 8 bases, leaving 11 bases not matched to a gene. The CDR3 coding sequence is TGTGCCAGCAGCCCGCGCGAAGGGGCGGGAGATGAGCAGTTCTTC. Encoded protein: CASSPREGAGDEQFF.

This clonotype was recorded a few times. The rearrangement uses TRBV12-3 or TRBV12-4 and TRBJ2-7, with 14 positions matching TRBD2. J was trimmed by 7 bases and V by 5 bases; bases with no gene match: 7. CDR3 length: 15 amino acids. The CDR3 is CASSKGLAGVGEQYF. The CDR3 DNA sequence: TGTGCCAGCAGTAAGGGACTAGCGGGAGTAGGTGAGCAGTACTTC.

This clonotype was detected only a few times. The CDR3 DNA follows: TGCGCCAGCAGCCAGGAACCGGGACAGGGGGTGCTCCCCTACGAGCAGTACTTC. Its protein product is CASSQEPGQGVLPYEQYF. J is TRBJ2-7 and V is TRBV4-3, with TRBD1 matching over 11 bases. The CDR3 sequence is 18 residues long. J lost 2 bases, V lost 3 bases, and 12 bases had no gene match. The germline gives CDR1 LGHNA, CDR2 YSLEER.

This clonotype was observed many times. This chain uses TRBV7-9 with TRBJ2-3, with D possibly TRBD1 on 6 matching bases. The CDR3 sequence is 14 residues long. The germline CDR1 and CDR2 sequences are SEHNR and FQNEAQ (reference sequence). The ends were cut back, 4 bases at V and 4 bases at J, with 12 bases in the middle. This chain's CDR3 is CASSWGRGSDTQYF. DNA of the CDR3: TGTGCCAGCAGCTGGGGCAGGGGATCAGATACGCAGTATTTT.

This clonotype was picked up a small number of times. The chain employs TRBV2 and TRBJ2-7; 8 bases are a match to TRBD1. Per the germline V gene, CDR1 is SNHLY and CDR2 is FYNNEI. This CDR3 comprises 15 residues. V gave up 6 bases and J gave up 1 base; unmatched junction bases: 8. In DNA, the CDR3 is TGTGCCAGCAGGGGGGGACAGGAGAGGTCCTACGAGCAGTACTTC. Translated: CASRGGQERSYEQYF.

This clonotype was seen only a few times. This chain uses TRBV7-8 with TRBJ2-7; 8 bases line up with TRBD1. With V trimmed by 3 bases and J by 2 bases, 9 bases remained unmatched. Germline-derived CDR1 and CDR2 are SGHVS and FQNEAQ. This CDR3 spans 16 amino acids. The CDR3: CASSFDGTGNTYEQYF. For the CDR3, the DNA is TGTGCCAGCAGCTTTGATGGGACAGGCAACACCTACGAGCAGTACTTC.

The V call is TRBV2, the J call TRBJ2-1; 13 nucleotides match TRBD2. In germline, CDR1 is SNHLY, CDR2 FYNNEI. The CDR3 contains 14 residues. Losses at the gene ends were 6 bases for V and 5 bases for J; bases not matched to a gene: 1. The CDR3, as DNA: TGTGCCAGCAGGGGGACTAGCGGGAACAATGAGCAGTTCTTC. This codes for CASRGTSGNNEQFF.

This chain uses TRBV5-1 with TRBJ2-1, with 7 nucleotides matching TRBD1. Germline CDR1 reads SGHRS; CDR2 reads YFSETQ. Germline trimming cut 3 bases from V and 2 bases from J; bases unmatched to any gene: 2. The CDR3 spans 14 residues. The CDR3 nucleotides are TGCGCCAGCAGCTGGGACAGCCCCTACAATGAGCAGTTCTTC. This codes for CASSWDSPYNEQFF.

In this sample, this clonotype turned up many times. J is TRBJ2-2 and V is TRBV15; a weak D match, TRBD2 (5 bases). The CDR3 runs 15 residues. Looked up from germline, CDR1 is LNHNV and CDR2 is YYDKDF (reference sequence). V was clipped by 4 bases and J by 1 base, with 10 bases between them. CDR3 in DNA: TGTGCCACCAGCACACTAGTGTGGAACACCGGGGAGCTGTTTTTT. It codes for CATSTLVWNTGELFF.

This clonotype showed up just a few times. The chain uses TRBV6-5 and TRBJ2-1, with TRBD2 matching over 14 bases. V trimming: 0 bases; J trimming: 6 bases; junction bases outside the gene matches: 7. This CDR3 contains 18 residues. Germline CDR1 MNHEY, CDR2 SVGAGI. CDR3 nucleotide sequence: TGTGCCAGCAGTTACTCGAGACTAGCGGGAGGGCCCGGCAATGAGCAGTTCTTC. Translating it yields CASSYSRLAGGPGNEQFF.

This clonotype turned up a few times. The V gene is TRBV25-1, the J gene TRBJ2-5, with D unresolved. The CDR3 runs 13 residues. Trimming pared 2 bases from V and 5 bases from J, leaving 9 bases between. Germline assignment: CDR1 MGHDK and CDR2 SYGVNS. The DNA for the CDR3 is TGTGCCAGCAGTGAAGACTCCAGGGAGACCCAGTACTTC. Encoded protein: CASSEDSRETQYF.

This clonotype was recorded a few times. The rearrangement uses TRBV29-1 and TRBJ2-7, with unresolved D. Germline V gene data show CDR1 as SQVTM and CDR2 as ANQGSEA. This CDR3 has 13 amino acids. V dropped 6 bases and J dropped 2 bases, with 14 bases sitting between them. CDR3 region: CSVLATEAYEQYF. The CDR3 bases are TGCAGCGTCCTGGCGACTGAGGCCTACGAGCAGTACTTC.

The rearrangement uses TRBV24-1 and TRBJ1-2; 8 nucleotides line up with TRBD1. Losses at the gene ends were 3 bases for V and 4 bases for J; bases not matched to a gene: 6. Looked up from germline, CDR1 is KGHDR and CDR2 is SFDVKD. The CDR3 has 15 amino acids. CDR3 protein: CATSDDRGWGYGYTF. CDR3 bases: TGTGCCACCAGTGATGACAGGGGATGGGGCTATGGCTACACCTTC.

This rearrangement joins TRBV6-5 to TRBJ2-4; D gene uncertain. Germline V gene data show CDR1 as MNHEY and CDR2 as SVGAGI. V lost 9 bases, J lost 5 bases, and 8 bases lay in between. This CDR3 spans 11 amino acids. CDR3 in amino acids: CASSRENIQYF. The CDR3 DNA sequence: TGTGCCAGTTCTCGAGAAAACATTCAGTACTTC.

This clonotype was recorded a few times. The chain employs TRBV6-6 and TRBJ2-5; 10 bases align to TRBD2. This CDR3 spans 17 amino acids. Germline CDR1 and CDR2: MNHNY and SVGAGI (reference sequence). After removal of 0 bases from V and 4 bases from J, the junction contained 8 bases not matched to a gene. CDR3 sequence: CASSYSDTSGTRETQYF. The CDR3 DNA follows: TGTGCCAGCAGTTACTCGGATACTAGCGGGACGCGAGAGACCCAGTACTTC.

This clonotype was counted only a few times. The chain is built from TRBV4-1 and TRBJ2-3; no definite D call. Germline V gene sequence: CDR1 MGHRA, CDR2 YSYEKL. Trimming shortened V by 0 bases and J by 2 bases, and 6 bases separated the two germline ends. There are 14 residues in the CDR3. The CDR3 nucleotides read TGCGCCAGCAGCCAAGAAGGGCACACAGATACGCAGTATTTT. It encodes CASSQEGHTDTQYF.

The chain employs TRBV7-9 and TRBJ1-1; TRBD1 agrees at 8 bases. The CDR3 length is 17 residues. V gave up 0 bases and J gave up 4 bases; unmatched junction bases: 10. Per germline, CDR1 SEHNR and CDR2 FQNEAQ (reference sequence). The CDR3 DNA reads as TGTGCCAGCAGCTTAGCTTATTCGCAGGGGGCTGGCACTGAAGCTTTCTTT. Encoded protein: CASSLAYSQGAGTEAFF.

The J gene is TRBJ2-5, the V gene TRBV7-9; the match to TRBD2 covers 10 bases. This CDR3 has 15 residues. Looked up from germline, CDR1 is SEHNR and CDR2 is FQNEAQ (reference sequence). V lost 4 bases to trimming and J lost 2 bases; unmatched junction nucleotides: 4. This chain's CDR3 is CASSSTSGPQETQYF. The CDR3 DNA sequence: TGTGCCAGCAGCTCGACTAGCGGGCCTCAAGAGACCCAGTACTTC.